This T cell receptor beta chain was retrieved from a study of spatial heterogeneity in lung cancer. Study in general: Alpha-chain sequences were consistently detected in smaller numbers than beta-chain sequences.

As for time point: sample taken at primary tumor resection. The study sequenced unsorted whole RNA from tumor, nontumor lung or frozen PBMC. The CDR3 runs to 15 residues. Per germline, CDR1 MNHEY and CDR2 SVGEGT. With 0 bases removed from V and 7 bases from J, the gap between germline ends came to 16 bases. TCRdb independently ran MiXCR on the 5' RACE reads; one entry per CDR3 protein. The data hold around 75,000 distinct CDR3 sequences, with 10% to 15% observed a single time. Sample: PBMCs, taken at surgery. This sequence was found in a male donor with early-stage non-small cell lung cancer. This chain links TRBV6-2 or TRBV6-3 with TRBJ2-7, with no clear D. The CDR3 sequence is CASSYSGTRLSEQYF. The DNA of the CDR3 is TGTGCCAGCAGTTACTCGGGAACCAGACTCTCGGAGCAGTACTTC.